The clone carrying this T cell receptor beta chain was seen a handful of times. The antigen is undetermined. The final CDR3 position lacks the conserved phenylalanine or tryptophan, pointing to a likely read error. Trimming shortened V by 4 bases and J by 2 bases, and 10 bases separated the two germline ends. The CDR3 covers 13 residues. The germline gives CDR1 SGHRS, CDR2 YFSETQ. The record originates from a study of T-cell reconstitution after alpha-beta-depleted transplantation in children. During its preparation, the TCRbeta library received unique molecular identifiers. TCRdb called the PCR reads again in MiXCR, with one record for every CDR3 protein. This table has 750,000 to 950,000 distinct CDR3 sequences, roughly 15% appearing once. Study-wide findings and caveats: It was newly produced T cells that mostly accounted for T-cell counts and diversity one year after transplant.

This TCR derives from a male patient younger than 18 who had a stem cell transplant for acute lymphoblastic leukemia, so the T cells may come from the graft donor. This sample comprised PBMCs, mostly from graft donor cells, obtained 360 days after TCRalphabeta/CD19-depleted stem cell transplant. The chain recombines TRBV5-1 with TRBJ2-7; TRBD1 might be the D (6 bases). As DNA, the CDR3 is TGCGCCAGCAGCCCCGAGGGGGCCTACGAGCAGTACTCC. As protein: CASSPEGAYEQYS.